Given below is one T cell receptor (beta chain) in context. Its antigen is undetermined. These data belong to a study of T cell responses to AZD1222 COVID-19 vaccine. Study-level findings and limits: White British donors predominated, females outnumbered males, and clonal diversity was possibly underestimated. Spike-specific TCR repertoires showed rising breadth and depth after two AZD1222 doses. Along spike, vaccine-associated CD4 TCRs were found throughout, with dominance at 160-218 and 743-854.

The CDR3 runs to 17 residues. Germline V CDR1 and CDR2: SGHDT, YYEEEE. Deletions cut 4 bases from V and 0 bases from J, with 17 bases between. The repertoire was sequenced with immunoSEQ multiplex PCR; TCRdb's copy has only in-frame clones and lacks some. The sample shows around 78,000 clones, over 85% of them seen only once. The chain joins TRBV5-6 to TRBJ1-5, with unresolved D. Sequencing used peripheral blood, obtained on day 0 of AZD1222 vaccination. The source of this sequence is an adult in good health. CDR3 in amino acids: CASSLGSGSYSNQPQHF. For the CDR3, the DNA is TGTGCCAGCAGCCTCGGTTCCGGATCCTATAGCAATCAGCCCCAGCATTTT.